What follows are 22 T cell receptor beta chains derived from one specimen sequenced in a study of T cells in tuberculosis. This table comes from immunoSEQ multiplex PCR, and its TCRdb copy is limited to in-frame clones, with some not included. The sample consists of about 36,000 clones, 85% to 95% of them appearing once. The sample consisted of PBMCs. The receptors derive from a donor aged 5-35 years with latent tuberculosis or without tuberculosis infection.

The CDR3 region is CASRTRGGYETQYF. CDR3 bases: TGTGCCAGTAGGACGCGGGGGGGCTATGAGACCCAGTACTTC. This chain connects TRBV19 to TRBJ2-5; 9 bases fit TRBD2. The CDR3 is 14 amino acids. Germline V lookup: CDR1 LNHDA, CDR2 SQIVND (reference sequence). Trimming cost V 6 bases and J 5 bases; bases outside gene matches: 7.

This clone is a singleton in its sample. This sequence joins TRBV4-1 and TRBJ2-7, with 7 bases identical to TRBD1. CDR3 length: 17 amino acids. J gave up 1 base and V 0 bases, and 9 bases lay outside the gene matches. Germline values: CDR1 MGHRA, CDR2 YSYEKL. This chain's CDR3 is CASSQERLWTGSYEQYF. Here the CDR3 DNA reads TGCGCCAGCAGCCAAGAGCGACTCTGGACAGGATCCTACGAGCAGTACTTC.

The chain links TRBV19 to TRBJ2-1, with a possible D match to TRBD2 (6 bases). The germline V gene encodes CDR1 LNHDA and CDR2 SQIVND (reference sequence). The CDR3 has 13 residues. Trimming removed 8 bases at V and 3 bases at J, with 11 bases between. CDR3 coding DNA: TGTGCCAGTGGAGGGGCTGACTACAATGAGCAGTTCTTC. Protein sequence: CASGGADYNEQFF.

This rearrangement joins TRBV6-1 to TRBJ1-2, with TRBD1 matching over 7 bases. The germline V gene has CDR1 MNHNS and CDR2 SASEGT. The CDR3 runs 13 residues. V lost 6 bases to trimming and J lost 3 bases; unmatched junction nucleotides: 4. In nucleotides, the CDR3 is TGTGCCAGCAGCGTCACAGGGGACTATGGCTACACCTTC. The encoded protein is CASSVTGDYGYTF.

J is TRBJ2-1 and V is TRBV7-6; no clear D. The CDR3 consists of 16 residues. The germline V gene encodes CDR1 SGHVS and CDR2 FNYEAQ. Trimming took off 5 bases at V and 5 bases at J, with 19 bases between the two ends. In DNA form, the CDR3 reads TGTGCCAGCAGCGATACACTTTTACTTAGCCACAATGAGCAGTTCTTC. Residues: CASSDTLLLSHNEQFF.

The table lists this clone with a few counts. The J gene is TRBJ1-2, the V gene TRBV19; tentative D call: TRBD1 (5 bases). In germline, CDR1 is LNHDA, CDR2 SQIVND (reference sequence). V was cut by 3 bases and J by 0 bases, with 11 bases left in between. The CDR3 is made up of 15 amino acids. The CDR3 DNA sequence: TGTGCCAGTAGTATTAGCGGGGGAGCTAACTATGGCTACACCTTC. It codes for CASSISGGANYGYTF.

The chain employs TRBV6-5 and TRBJ1-4; possibly TRBD1 for D (5 bases). The germline V and J ends were trimmed by 0 bases and 7 bases, with 12 bases remaining between them. This CDR3 is built from 15 residues. CDR1 is MNHEY and CDR2 is SVGAGI in the germline V gene. In DNA form, the CDR3 reads TGTGCCAGCAGTTACTCCGTGGGTACAGGTGAAAAACTGTTTTTT. Protein sequence: CASSYSVGTGEKLFF.

The chain links TRBV5-1 to TRBJ1-1; D is ambiguous. This CDR3 comprises 15 residues. Germline CDR1 and CDR2: SGHRS and YFSETQ. The V end lost 1 base, the J end lost 1 base, and 11 bases lay between the germline ends. CDR3: CASSLRDDSNTEAFF. CDR3 DNA: TGCGCCAGCAGCTTGCGGGATGACTCGAACACTGAAGCTTTCTTT.

The rearrangement links TRBV29-1 to TRBJ1-1, with 10 nucleotides matching TRBD1. J was trimmed by 3 bases and V by 0 bases; bases with no gene match: 7. Germline CDR1 is SQVTM and CDR2 is ANQGSEA. This CDR3 has 16 amino acids. In nucleotides, the CDR3 is TGCAGCGTTGAAGACGGGACAGGGGTTTGGGACACTGAAGCTTTCTTT. Its protein is CSVEDGTGVWDTEAFF.

The chain is built from TRBV29-1 and TRBJ2-7, with 10 nucleotides matching TRBD1. The germline V gene has CDR1 SQVTM and CDR2 ANQGSEA. The V segment lost 6 bases and the J segment 2 bases; nucleotides outside the gene matches: 4. CDR3 size: 13 residues. Written as DNA, the CDR3 is TGCAGCGTGACCGGGACAGGGGCCTACGAGCAGTACTTC. Translation: CSVTGTGAYEQYF.

This clone turned up a few times. V gene TRBV4-1 combines with J gene TRBJ1-2, with 8 bases identical to TRBD1. CDR3 size: 18 residues. V was clipped by 3 bases and J by 2 bases; unmatched bases: 14. The germline CDR1 and CDR2 sequences are MGHRA and YSYEKL. The CDR3, as DNA: TGCGCCAGCAGCCACATAATCCAGGACAGGGATCAGAACTATGGCTACACCTTC. Translation gives CASSHIIQDRDQNYGYTF.

V is TRBV15 and J is TRBJ1-6; 7 bases are a match to TRBD1. The CDR3 length is 16 residues. Germline CDR1 reads LNHNV; CDR2 reads YYDKDF (reference sequence). J lost 9 bases, V lost 0 bases, and 8 bases had no gene match. The CDR3 reads CATSREAAGGSSPLHF. The CDR3 region has the DNA TGTGCCACCAGCAGAGAAGCGGCAGGGGGTAGTTCACCCCTCCACTTT.

This rearrangement joins TRBV6-5 to TRBJ2-7, with a weak D call TRBD1 (6 bases). Germline CDR1 MNHEY, CDR2 SVGAGI. CDR3 size: 15 residues. V lost 6 bases to trimming and J lost 4 bases, with 19 bases between them. The CDR3 reads CASRLTMDRTYEQYF. DNA for the CDR3: TGTGCCAGCAGACTTACCATGGACAGAACTTACGAGCAGTACTTC.

This sequence joins TRBV5-1 and TRBJ2-3; no clear D gene. The germline V and J ends were trimmed by 0 bases and 2 bases, with 7 bases remaining between them. CDR3 length: 14 residues. Germline V gene data show CDR1 as SGHRS and CDR2 as YFSETQ. The CDR3 DNA reads TGCGCCAGCAGCTTGGCCAATCCCACAGATACGCAGTATTTT. Its protein product is CASSLANPTDTQYF.

V gene TRBV4-1 combines with J gene TRBJ1-5, with 7 nucleotides matching TRBD1. The V gene end was trimmed by 4 bases and the J gene end by 5 bases; junction bases not matched to a gene: 8. CDR1 MGHRA and CDR2 YSYEKL come from the germline V gene. This CDR3 comprises 15 residues. CDR3 in amino acids: CASSLEQGNDQPQHF. The CDR3 nucleotides read TGCGCCAGCAGCCTCGAACAGGGGAACGATCAGCCCCAGCATTTT.

The chain is built from TRBV7-8 and TRBJ1-2, with 7 bases identical to TRBD1. The CDR3 contains 14 residues. The V gene end was trimmed by 5 bases and the J gene end by 4 bases; junction bases not matched to a gene: 7. Germline CDR1 reads SGHVS; CDR2 reads FQNEAQ. The CDR3 reads CASSPRTGFYGYTF. CDR3 coding DNA: TGTGCCAGCAGCCCCCGGACAGGATTCTATGGCTACACCTTC. Full variable domain (remainder filled in from reference TRBV7-8 and TRBJ1-2): GAGVSQSPRYKVAKRGQDVALRCDPISGHVSLFWYQQALGQGPEFLTYFQNEAQLDKSGLPSDRFFAERPEGSVSTLKIQRTQQEDSAVYLCASSPRTGFYGYTFGSGTRLTVV.

The chain links TRBV7-9 to TRBJ1-5, with TRBD1 identical over 7 bases. The ends lost 1 base at V and 7 bases at J; junction bases unmatched: 13. CDR3 length equals 17 residues. The germline gives CDR1 SEHNR, CDR2 FQNEAQ (reference sequence). This CDR3 is CASSLEGQPGPGQPQHF. For the CDR3, the DNA is TGTGCCAGCAGCTTAGAGGGACAGCCGGGCCCAGGGCAGCCCCAGCATTTT. Using reference TRBV7-9 and TRBJ1-5 for the parts outside the CDR3, the full variable domain is DTGVSQNPRHKITKRGQNVTFRCDPISEHNRLYWYRQTLGQGPEFLTYFQNEAQLEKSRLLSDRFSAERPKGSFSTLEIQRTEQGDSAMYLCASSLEGQPGPGQPQHFGDGTRLSIL.

V gene TRBV2 combines with J gene TRBJ2-3; D gene unclear. The CDR3 extends over 16 amino acids. Trimming took 7 bases from V and 2 from J, leaving 19 bases between them. Germline V gene lookup returns CDR1 SNHLY and CDR2 FYNNEI. The CDR3 DNA reads TGTGCCAGCATCAGGATCGCAAGAAAGCACACAGATACGCAGTATTTT. Protein sequence: CASIRIARKHTDTQYF.

The gene calls are TRBV6-1 and TRBJ2-3; 9 positions match TRBD1. Looked up from germline, CDR1 is MNHNS and CDR2 is SASEGT. The CDR3 covers 14 residues. The V and J ends lost 1 base and 4 bases, in that order; junction bases with no gene match: 0. The CDR3 DNA follows: TGTGCCAGCAGTGAAGGGACAGGGGCAGATACGCAGTATTTT. Residues: CASSEGTGADTQYF.

The chain couples TRBV5-6 to TRBJ1-2, with 10 bases matching TRBD1. The CDR3 has 15 residues. Germline V gene sequence: CDR1 SGHDT, CDR2 YYEEEE. With 4 bases clipped from V and 5 bases from J, the junction kept 8 bases outside the gene matches. Written as DNA, the CDR3 is TGTGCCAGCAGCCTGGCGGGGGACAGGGGTTATGGCTACACCTTC. Translating gives CASSLAGDRGYGYTF.

The rearrangement joins TRBV5-4 to TRBJ1-1, with D possibly TRBD1 on 6 matching bases. The V gene lost 3 bases and the J gene lost 2 bases, with 11 bases spanning the gap. CDR1 SGHNT and CDR2 YYREEE come from the germline V gene (reference sequence). CDR3 length: 14 amino acids. This CDR3 is CASSSGQINTEAFF. CDR3 sequence (DNA): TGTGCCAGCAGCTCCGGACAGATCAACACTGAAGCTTTCTTT.

The gene calls are TRBV10-3 and TRBJ1-3; 8 nucleotides line up with TRBD1. The CDR3 is 16 amino acids. The ends lost 0 bases at V and 1 base at J; junction bases unmatched: 2. From germline, CDR1 is ENHRY and CDR2 SYGVKD. CDR3 in DNA: TGTGCCATCAGTGAGTCATGGACAGGGTCTGGAAACACCATATATTTT. Residues: CAISESWTGSGNTIYF.